The T cell receptor (beta chain) under discussion was sequenced for a study of T cell changes during pregnancy in multiple sclerosis. This clone was recorded only once. The table came from immunoSEQ multiplex PCR; TCRdb's copy has only in-frame clones and leaves some out. Of some 110,000 clones in the sample, roughly nine tenths are singletons; the top ten hold approximately 1.4%. Germline V gene lookup returns CDR1 MGHDK and CDR2 SYGVNS. V was clipped by 3 bases and J by 0 bases; unmatched bases: 4. The CDR3 spans 16 residues. The sequence was obtained from a female donor with multiple sclerosis, enrolled in a pregnancy study. Sequencing used peripheral blood, obtained in the third trimester of pregnancy. V gene TRBV25-1 combines with J gene TRBJ1-1, with 10 bases fitting TRBD1. CDR3 bases: TGTGCCAGCAGTGAGTGGGACAGGGGTATGAACACTGAAGCTTTCTTT. Amino acids: CASSEWDRGMNTEAFF.